This entry is about one T cell receptor (beta chain). TCRdb processed the PCR reads anew with MiXCR; each CDR3 protein has one entry. The sample carries approximately 19,000 distinct CDR3 sequences, around 62% recorded once. The sample originates from a study of vaccination and CD4 T cells after COVID-19. The CDR3 covers 16 residues. Germline CDR1 SGHTA, CDR2 FQGNSA. The V gene end was trimmed by 6 bases and the J gene end by 4 bases; junction bases not matched to a gene: 10. The rearrangement uses TRBV7-2 and TRBJ2-1; TRBD2 matches 9 bases. The sequencing here drew on CD4+ T cells from blood, taken before SARS-CoV-2 vaccination. This sequence was found in a human donor who had recovered from COVID-19. The CDR3: CASRLRTSVIYNEQFF. The CDR3 coding sequence is TGTGCCAGCAGACTTCGGACTAGCGTTATATACAATGAGCAGTTCTTC.